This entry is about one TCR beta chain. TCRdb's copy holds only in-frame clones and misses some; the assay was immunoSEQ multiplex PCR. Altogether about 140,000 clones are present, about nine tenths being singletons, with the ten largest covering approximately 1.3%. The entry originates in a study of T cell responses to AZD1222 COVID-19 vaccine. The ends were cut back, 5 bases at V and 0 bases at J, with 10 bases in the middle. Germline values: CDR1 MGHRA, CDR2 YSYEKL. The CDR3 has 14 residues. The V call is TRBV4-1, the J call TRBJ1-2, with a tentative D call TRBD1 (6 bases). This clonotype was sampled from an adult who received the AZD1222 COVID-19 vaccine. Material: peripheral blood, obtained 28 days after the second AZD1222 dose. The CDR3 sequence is CASSGQKTNYGYTF. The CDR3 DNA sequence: TGCGCCAGCAGCGGACAGAAGACTAACTATGGCTACACCTTC.